This T cell receptor (beta chain) derives from a study of blood T cell repertoires in COVID-19. The CDR3 contains 18 residues. Germline CDR1 and CDR2: SGHAT and FQNNGV. V lost 5 bases, J lost 0 bases, and 20 bases lay in between. Only in-frame clones appear in the TCRdb table, and some are missing; sequencing was by immunoSEQ multiplex PCR. The table includes about 78,000 clones, roughly nine tenths detected once. J is TRBJ2-1 and V is TRBV11-2, with D perhaps matching TRBD2 (6 bases). The clonotype comes from a woman aged 60 to 75 with acute or convalescent COVID-19. The sample was peripheral blood. CDR3 residues: CASSTLRRELGSYNEQFF. The CDR3 nucleotides read TGTGCCAGCAGCACACTACGGCGGGAATTAGGCTCCTACAATGAGCAGTTCTTC. The whole variable domain, filled in from reference TRBV11-2 and TRBJ2-1, reads EAGVAQSPRYKIIEKRQSVAFWCNPISGHATLYWYQQILGQGPKLLIQFQNNGVVDDSQLPKDRFSAERLKGVDSTLKIQPAKLEDSAVYLCASSTLRRELGSYNEQFFGPGTRLTVL.